This T cell receptor (beta chain) was found in a study of shared T cell receptors in the human thymus. CDR3 size: 16 residues. V lost 0 bases, J lost 2 bases, and 14 bases lay in between. CDR1 and CDR2 from the germline V gene are KGHSY and FQNENV. This clone occurred a few times. The method was immunoSEQ multiplex PCR; TCRdb's version includes in-frame clones alone and lacks a portion of them. The table lists roughly 560,000 clones, about 84% of them singletons. The same sample was also studied in work on human thymus T cells.

This clonotype was sampled from a boy under two years old with a congenital heart defect. V gene TRBV16 combines with J gene TRBJ2-7; perhaps TRBD2 as D (5 bases). The sample comprised thymocytes. The CDR3 protein is CASSQSVAGPAYEQYF. The DNA of the CDR3 is TGTGCCAGCAGCCAATCGGTTGCGGGCCCAGCCTACGAGCAGTACTTC.